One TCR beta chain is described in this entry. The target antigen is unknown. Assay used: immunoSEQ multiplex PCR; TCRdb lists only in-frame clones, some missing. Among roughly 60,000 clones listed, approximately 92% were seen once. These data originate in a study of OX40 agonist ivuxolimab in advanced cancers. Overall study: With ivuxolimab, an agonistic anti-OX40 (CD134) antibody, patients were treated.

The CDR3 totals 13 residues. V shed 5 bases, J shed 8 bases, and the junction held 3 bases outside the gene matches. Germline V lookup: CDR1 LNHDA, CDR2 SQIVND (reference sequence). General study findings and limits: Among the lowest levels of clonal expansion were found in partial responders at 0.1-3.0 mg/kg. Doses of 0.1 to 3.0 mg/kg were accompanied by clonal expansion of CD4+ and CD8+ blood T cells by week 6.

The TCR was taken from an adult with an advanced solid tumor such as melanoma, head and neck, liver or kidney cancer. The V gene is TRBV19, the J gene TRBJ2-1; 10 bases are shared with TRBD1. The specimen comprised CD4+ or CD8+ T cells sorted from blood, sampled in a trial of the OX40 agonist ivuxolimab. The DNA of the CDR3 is TGTGCCAGTAGTTTCGGACAGGGGGATGAGCAGTTCTTC. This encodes CASSFGQGDEQFF.